This TCR beta chain comes out of a study of Tregs in tolerant kidney transplant recipients. Study-wide background: Sorting of CD4+CD25+CD127- cells followed approximately three-day belatacept mixed lymphocyte reactions, sometimes with roughly 5-day graft donor restimulation.

Overall study results and limits: Activated donor B cell expansion appeared to reveal the most relevant donor-specific TCRbeta repertoire. Biological reproducibility was not directly addressed, but technical replication error appeared minimal.

Using immunoSEQ multiplex PCR, the repertoire was profiled, and TCRdb retains in-frame clones only, with some absent. The profile shows fewer than 20,000 clones, approximately 61% of them singletons. Germline V gene sequence: CDR1 SGHKS, CDR2 YYEKEE (reference sequence). The length of the CDR3 is 15 residues. V gave up 0 bases and J gave up 8 bases; unmatched junction bases: 10. As regards this clone: Its specificity is not known.

The chain employs TRBV5-5 and TRBJ1-2; 7 bases align to TRBD1. Sequencing used Tregs from blood cultured with allogeneic cells. The sequence was collected from a human donor in good health. The CDR3 sequence: CASSLAQGGSGGYTF. CDR3 DNA sequence: TGTGCCAGCAGCTTGGCGCAAGGGGGCAGCGGAGGCTACACCTTC.